This T cell receptor beta chain was sequenced for a study of blood T cells in healthy people across ages. Primed by a sample-barcoded 5' primer and a J-beta primer mix, a second PCR proceeded for about 6 to 12 cycles. TCRdb recomputed calls from the 5' RACE reads with MiXCR, one row per CDR3 protein. The sample holds roughly 930,000 distinct CDR3 sequences; under 50% are singletons and the top ten take around an eighth. Samples had at least 6 million PBMCs isolated from them. Comment on this clonotype: Its specificity is unknown.

Findings of the study overall: With age, beta diversity per million T cells declined roughly linearly, significantly by 40 to 50. Unsorted PBMC material precluded a definitive naive versus antigen-experienced comparison. Researchers report that TCR beta diversity correlated strongly with naive T cell percentage.

This clonotype was obtained from a man younger than 45 in good health. The sequenced material came from blood.

The CDR3 region is CSATGGYSYEQYF. The CDR3 DNA sequence: TGCAGTGCCACAGGGGGCTACTCCTACGAGCAGTACTTC. The chain uses TRBV20-1 and TRBJ2-7; TRBD1 agrees at 9 bases. With 6 bases clipped from V and 0 bases from J, the junction kept 3 bases outside the gene matches. CDR1 is DFQATT and CDR2 is SNEGSKA in the germline V gene (reference sequence). The CDR3 spans 13 residues.